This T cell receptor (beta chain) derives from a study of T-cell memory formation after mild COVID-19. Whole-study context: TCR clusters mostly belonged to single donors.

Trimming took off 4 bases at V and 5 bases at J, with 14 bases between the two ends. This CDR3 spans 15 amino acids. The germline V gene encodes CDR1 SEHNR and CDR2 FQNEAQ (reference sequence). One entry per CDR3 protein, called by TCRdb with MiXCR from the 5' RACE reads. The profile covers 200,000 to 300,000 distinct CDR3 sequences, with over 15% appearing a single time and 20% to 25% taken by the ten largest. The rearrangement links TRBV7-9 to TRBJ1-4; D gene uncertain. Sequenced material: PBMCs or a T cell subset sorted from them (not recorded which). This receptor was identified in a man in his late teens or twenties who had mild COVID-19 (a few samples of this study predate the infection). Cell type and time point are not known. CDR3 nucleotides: TGTGCCAGCAGCTCTAGGGTGGGATTAAATGAAAAACTGTTTTTT. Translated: CASSSRVGLNEKLFF. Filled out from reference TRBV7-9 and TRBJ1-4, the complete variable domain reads DTGVSQNPRHKITKRGQNVTFRCDPISEHNRLYWYRQTLGQGPEFLTYFQNEAQLEKSRLLSDRFSAERPKGSFSTLEIQRTEQGDSAMYLCASSSRVGLNEKLFFGSGTQLSVL.